This entry lists 19 T cell receptor beta chains sequenced from one sample in a study of identical twins. TCRdb processed the 5' RACE reads anew with MiXCR; each CDR3 protein has one entry. This repertoire shows 1.5 million to 2 million distinct CDR3 sequences, less than 35% found once; its top ten account for about 0.27%. The material sequenced was cord blood. The receptors stem from a newborn girl in good health.

As concerns this clonotype: The junction departs from germline at one end; a sequencing error may be responsible. The chain uses TRBV7-2 and TRBJ2-3; the D gene is possibly TRBD2 (5 bases). CDR1 and CDR2 from the germline V gene are SGHTA and FQGNSA. The CDR3 totals 15 residues. The CDR3: CASSFQRGSTDTRYF. CDR3 in DNA: TGTGCCAGCAGCTTTCAACGGGGTAGCACAGATACGCGGTATTTT.

This chain links TRBV28 with TRBJ1-5, with D maybe TRBD1 (6 bases). There are 14 residues in the CDR3. Trimming pared 8 bases from V and 4 bases from J, leaving 15 bases between. Germline V gene data show CDR1 as MDHEN and CDR2 as SYDVKM. The CDR3 region has the DNA TGTGCCAGCCTAAACAGGGTGGGGAATCAGCCCCAGCATTTT. The encoded protein is CASLNRVGNQPQHF.

V usage is TRBV20-1 and J usage is TRBJ2-1; TRBD2 matches 7 bases. V gave up 2 bases and J gave up 8 bases; unmatched junction bases: 6. The CDR3 length is 13 residues. Germline V CDR1 and CDR2: DFQATT, SNEGSKA (reference sequence). The CDR3 region is CSARSSGRDEQFF. The DNA of the CDR3 is TGCAGTGCTAGATCTAGTGGGAGGGATGAGCAGTTCTTC.

The rearrangement uses TRBV11-2 and TRBJ2-1; 8 nucleotides line up with TRBD1. V lost 6 bases and J lost 8; bases outside the gene matches: 12. The CDR3 has 15 amino acids. The V gene's germline CDR1 is SGHAT and CDR2 FQNNGV. This CDR3 is CASRKTGQGGHEQFF. In DNA, the CDR3 is TGTGCCAGCAGGAAGACCGGACAGGGAGGACATGAGCAGTTCTTC.

The table lists this clonotype with many counts. The V gene is TRBV6-2 or TRBV6-3, the J gene TRBJ1-2; tentatively, D is TRBD1 (5 bases). The germline CDR1 and CDR2 sequences are MNHEY and SVGEGT. Trimming took off 2 bases at V and 2 bases at J, with 6 bases between the two ends. The CDR3 has 13 residues. CDR3 DNA sequence: TGTGCCAGCAGTTACGGACAAAACTATGGCTACACCTTC. Its translation: CASSYGQNYGYTF.

The chain uses TRBV4-1 and TRBJ1-2; tentative D call: TRBD1 (6 bases). The length of the CDR3 is 16 residues. Germline V gene lookup returns CDR1 MGHRA and CDR2 YSYEKL. The V end was cut by 0 bases, the J end by 3 bases, with 14 bases between. CDR3 sequence: CASSQDPTGLHYGYTF. CDR3 bases: TGCGCCAGCAGCCAAGACCCAACAGGGCTCCACTATGGCTACACCTTC.

This clonotype came up a few times. The rearrangement links TRBV5-1 to TRBJ2-3; the D is unclear. Germline V gene sequence: CDR1 SGHRS, CDR2 YFSETQ. This CDR3 region has 15 residues. Trimming pared 2 bases from V and 4 bases from J, leaving 14 bases between. The CDR3 DNA is TGCGCCAGCAGCTTCGTCGGGTCCCCCGCAGATACGCAGTATTTT. Encoded protein: CASSFVGSPADTQYF.

Note on this clonotype: An end of the junction differs from the germline gene, which may be a read error. This chain connects TRBV4-1 to TRBJ2-1, with 13 bases fitting TRBD2. From germline, CDR1 is MGHRA and CDR2 YSYEKL. The CDR3 has 16 amino acids. The chain's CDR3 is CASSQAGLAGSNEKFF. CDR3 bases: TGCGCCAGCAGCCAAGCGGGACTAGCGGGATCTAATGAGAAGTTCTTC.

The rearrangement links TRBV25-1 to TRBJ1-1, with D maybe TRBD1 (5 bases). Trimming cost V 4 bases and J 3 bases, with 9 bases left between them. This CDR3 contains 13 residues. The germline CDR1 and CDR2 sequences are MGHDK and SYGVNS. The CDR3 reads CASSGGRDTEAFF. The CDR3 DNA reads as TGTGCCAGCAGTGGGGGGAGAGACACTGAAGCTTTCTTT.

The CDR3 bases are TGCAGTGCGCCTATAGCGGGGGGGATCGATACGCAGTATTTT. This encodes CSAPIAGGIDTQYF. V is TRBV20-1 and J is TRBJ2-3, with TRBD2 matching 11 bases. Germline V gene sequence: CDR1 DFQATT, CDR2 SNEGSKA (reference sequence). Trimming removed 6 bases from V and 6 bases from J; junction bases left unmatched: 8. This CDR3 spans 14 amino acids.

The chain links TRBV4-2 to TRBJ2-7; 9 bases are shared with TRBD2. Germline CDR1 reads LGHNA; CDR2 reads YNFKEQ. The CDR3 covers 15 residues. The V segment lost 1 base and the J segment 4 bases; nucleotides outside the gene matches: 5. The CDR3 here is CASSQGSGLAYEQYF. CDR3 sequence (DNA): TGTGCCAGCAGCCAAGGGTCGGGACTAGCATACGAGCAGTACTTC.

To note about this clonotype: The junction departs from germline at one end; a sequencing error may be responsible. The chain joins TRBV25-1 to TRBJ1-6; D is unresolved. The germline CDR1 and CDR2 sequences are MGHDK and SYGVNS. This CDR3 comprises 14 residues. The CDR3 DNA is TGTGCCAGCAGCCTGACGGAACCTAATTCACCCCCCCACTTT. It codes for CASSLTEPNSPPHF.

This clonotype was seen a few times. The CDR3 DNA reads TGTGCCAGCAGTCGAAATCGGGGGACTAGAGTTGACGATGAGCAGTTCTTC. The encoded protein is CASSRNRGTRVDDEQFF. The chain carries TRBV28 and TRBJ2-1, with 8 nucleotides matching TRBD2. Per germline, CDR1 MDHEN and CDR2 SYDVKM. V was clipped by 5 bases and J by 8 bases; unmatched bases: 17. This CDR3 has 17 amino acids.

This rearrangement joins TRBV6-1 to TRBJ2-2; 10 bases map to TRBD2. The CDR3 is 18 residues long. Germline lookup yields CDR1 MNHNS and CDR2 SASEGT. J was trimmed by 5 bases and V by 1 base; bases with no gene match: 10. CDR3 nucleotides: TGTGCCAGCAGTGAAGAGGAACTAGCGGGGCGCCTTACCGGGGAGCTGTTTTTT. Translation: CASSEEELAGRLTGELFF.

This clonotype has more than one count but fewer than ten. The chain joins TRBV29-1 to TRBJ1-2; D ambiguous. The length of the CDR3 is 13 residues. The germline V gene has CDR1 SQVTM and CDR2 ANQGSEA. V was cut by 4 bases and J by 8 bases, with 17 bases left in between. CDR3 region: CSVVTGIDPGYTF. The CDR3 nucleotides read TGCAGCGTTGTCACGGGGATAGATCCCGGCTACACCTTC.

The V and J genes are TRBV20-1 and TRBJ2-3, with D uncertain. The CDR3 runs 14 residues. Trimming left V 5 bases short and J 0 bases short, with 12 bases between. Germline loops: CDR1 DFQATT, CDR2 SNEGSKA (reference sequence). The CDR3 region is CSAGTWGSTDTQYF. CDR3 bases: TGCAGTGCTGGAACGTGGGGTAGCACAGATACGCAGTATTTT.

The table lists this clonotype with a few counts. This chain connects TRBV20-1 to TRBJ2-7; D not certain. CDR3 length: 11 amino acids. V lost 5 bases and J lost 3, with 8 bases in between. Germline CDR1 is DFQATT and CDR2 is SNEGSKA (reference sequence). The CDR3 region is CSAPEVYEQYF. The CDR3 region has the DNA TGCAGTGCTCCTGAGGTCTACGAGCAGTACTTC.

Of note for this clonotype: Possible read error: a much larger clone is one base away. This chain links TRBV29-1 with TRBJ2-5, with TRBD1 identical over 7 bases. The J call may be mistaken, given a closer DNA end match to TRBJ2-1. The CDR3 has 12 residues. Germline CDR1 SQVTM, CDR2 ANQGSEA. CDR3 sequence (DNA): TGCAGCGTGGGGACAGACCAAGAGACCCAGTTCTTC. Protein product: CSVGTDQETQFF.

The V and J genes are TRBV25-1 and TRBJ1-2; a possible D gene is TRBD1 (5 bases). This CDR3 is 12 amino acids long. The germline V gene has CDR1 MGHDK and CDR2 SYGVNS. Trimming pared 6 bases from V and 8 bases from J, leaving 13 bases between. The CDR3 DNA follows: TGTGCCAGCAGCCCCCAGGGAAAAGGCTACACCTTC. This sequence encodes CASSPQGKGYTF.